This TCR beta chain was obtained from a study of Ad26.COV2.S vaccination and SARS-CoV-2 variants. About the research overall: Ad26.COV2.S arm of COV1001 included the donor.

The data were produced by immunoSEQ multiplex PCR, yet TCRdb's version contains in-frame clones alone and is incomplete. The sample has about 240,000 clones, 85% to 90% seen once. With respect to this clone: What it binds is not known.

Per germline, CDR1 ENHRY and CDR2 SYGVKD. V shed 4 bases, J shed 0 bases, and the junction held 4 bases outside the gene matches. The length of the CDR3 is 16 residues. Treatment meaning: about 20 received Ad26.COV2.S at low or high dose, single or two shots; roughly 5 received placebo; per-sample allocation not given. Samples were taken on day 63 after the first vaccine or placebo injection. In the vaccine, an Ad26 vector expressed the SARS-CoV-2 spike of the Wuhan strain. The study, taken as a whole, reports: Responses of spike-specific T cells (both CD8+ and CD4+) reportedly showed substantial breadth after vaccination. Breadth of non-spike TCRs did not differ between vaccinees and placebo recipients.

This sample comprised peripheral blood, obtained in a trial of Ad26.COV2.S vaccine versus placebo. This TCR derives from a person between 18 and 59 years old who received the Ad26.COV2.S COVID-19 vaccine or a placebo. The chain combines TRBV10-3 with TRBJ2-7; the match to TRBD2 covers 12 bases. CDR3 residues: CAISGLTSGSSYEQYF. The CDR3 bases are TGTGCCATCAGTGGCTTGACTAGCGGGAGCTCCTACGAGCAGTACTTC.